Listed below are T cell receptor beta chains from one sample, sequenced in a study of ipilimumab plus nivolumab after autologous stem cell transplantation. Sequencing was performed with immunoSEQ multiplex PCR; in TCRdb, only in-frame clones are kept and a portion is missing. The sample holds about 83,000 clones; 83% are singletons and the top ten take under 2.5%. Sequenced here: PBMCs, sampled in a trial of ipilimumab plus nivolumab as post-transplant consolidation. These TCRs come from a male donor with diffuse large B-cell lymphoma. CDR3s include the opening cysteine and the closing phenylalanine or tryptophan. The D gene is left open where the match is weak. Size tells how often a clone was seen (once, few, many) or the class of an expanded clone, and some rows leave it out.

d_gene	abundance	v_gene	j_gene	CDR3nt	CDR3aa
-	-	TRBV2	TRBJ1-1	TGTGCCAGCAGGGATCAGGGAAGTTTCACTGAAGCTTTCTTT	CASRDQGSFTEAFF
-	-	TRBV11-2	TRBJ2-5	TGTGCCAGCAGCTTTAGTTTCCAAGAGACCCAGTACTTC	CASSFSFQETQYF
-	-	TRBV4-1	TRBJ1-2	TGCGCCAGCAGCCCCCACCCGGTGGCCAGGGATGATGGCTACACCTTC	CASSPHPVARDDGYTF
-	-	TRBV18	TRBJ2-7	TGTGCCAGCTCACCGGGAACCTCGGGGGCCTACGAGCAGTACTTC	CASSPGTSGAYEQYF
TRBD1	-	TRBV10-1	TRBJ1-1	TGCGCCAGCAGAGGACAGGGAAGAAGTCCTGAAGCTTTCTTT	CASRGQGRSPEAFF
-	-	TRBV5-1	TRBJ2-7	TGCGCCAGCAGCGGGGCCGGGACGCTGGACGAGCAGTACTTC	CASSGAGTLDEQYF
TRBD2	-	TRBV7-2	TRBJ2-1	TGTGCCAGCAGCTTAATCCGACTAGCAGGCCAGGGAGCTGAGCAGTTCTTC	CASSLIRLAGQGAEQFF
TRBD2	-	TRBV18	TRBJ2-1	TGTGCCAGCTCACCACCTAGCGGGGGGGGCGGTGAGCAGTTCTTC	CASSPPSGGGGEQFF
-	-	TRBV4-2	TRBJ2-4	TGTGCCAGCAGCCAATTCTTGAGCAGTGACAACAAAAACATTCAGTACTTC	CASSQFLSSDNKNIQYF
TRBD1	-	TRBV19	TRBJ1-1	TGTGCCAGTAGTTTACTACAGGGGTTCACTGAAGCTTTCTTT	CASSLLQGFTEAFF
TRBD1	-	TRBV9	TRBJ2-7	TGTGCCAGCAGCGCGAGCGGGACAGGGGGTTGGGAGCAGTACTTC	CASSASGTGGWEQYF
TRBD2	-	TRBV5-4	TRBJ2-1	TGTGCCAGCAGCTTGGCCGGGAGCGGGGGGGGCAATGAGCAGTTCTTC	CASSLAGSGGGNEQFF
-	many	TRBV9	TRBJ1-1	TGTGCCAGCAGCCCTCAGCCCTTGGCGAACACTGAAGCTTTCTTT	CASSPQPLANTEAFF
TRBD2	-	TRBV5-5	TRBJ2-1	TGTGCCAGCAGCTCTCTAGCGGGCGACTCTTACAATGAGCAGTTCTTC	CASSSLAGDSYNEQFF
-	once	TRBV7-8	TRBJ2-3	TGTGCCAGCAGCTCGGACACAAGCACAGATACGCAGTATTTT	CASSSDTSTDTQYF
-	-	TRBV2	TRBJ1-1	TGTGCCAGCAGAAAGGAGATGAACACTGAAGCTTTCTTT	CASRKEMNTEAFF
-	once	TRBV11-1	TRBJ1-2	TGTGCCAGCAGCCTTACGGGGGATAACTATGGCTACACCTTC	CASSLTGDNYGYTF
-	-	TRBV6-5	TRBJ1-2	TGTGCCAGCAGTTTGGGACATGCCTATGGCTACACCTTC	CASSLGHAYGYTF
-	-	TRBV2	TRBJ2-5	TGTGCCAGCAGCCTCCTCGGTAGCCCCGGGGAGACCCAGTACTTC	CASSLLGSPGETQYF
-	-	TRBV5-6	TRBJ1-5	TGTGCCAGCAGCTTGTTTGAGAAAGGGACGATTAGCAATCAGCCCCAGCATTTT	CASSLFEKGTISNQPQHF
TRBD1	-	TRBV18	TRBJ1-4	TGTGCCAGCTCACTCGGGACAGTGGAAAAACTGTTTTTT	CASSLGTVEKLFF
-	-	TRBV4-3	TRBJ2-5	TGCGCCAGCAGCCAAGATGGCACAGGTCAAGAGACCCAGTACTTC	CASSQDGTGQETQYF
TRBD1	-	TRBV12-5	TRBJ1-1	TGTGCTAGTGGTCCAACTCAGGGGGCCGTCACTGAAGCTTTCTTT	CASGPTQGAVTEAFF
-	-	TRBV7-2	TRBJ2-7	TGTGCCAGCAGCTTAGGAATGGGCTACGAGCAGTACTTC	CASSLGMGYEQYF
-	-	TRBV6-5	TRBJ1-1	TGTGCCAGCAGTCCATCCGGCAGGAACACTGAAGCTTTCTTT	CASSPSGRNTEAFF
-	-	TRBV11-2	TRBJ2-3	TGTGCCAGCAGCTCCCAGGGAAGGACAGCCACAGATACGCAGTATTTT	CASSSQGRTATDTQYF
TRBD1	-	TRBV19	TRBJ2-1	TGTGCCAGTAGCTACCGGGGACAGGGTTCGAGGACGGATGAGCAGTTCTTC	CASSYRGQGSRTDEQFF
-	-	TRBV6-5	TRBJ1-5	TGTGCCAGCAGTCCCCGTTGGAATCAGCCCCAGCATTTT	CASSPRWNQPQHF
TRBD1	-	TRBV6-1	TRBJ2-7	TGTGCCAGCAGTGTGGGACAGACCAACTCCTACGAGCAGTACTTC	CASSVGQTNSYEQYF
TRBD2	-	TRBV4-1	TRBJ2-1	TGCGCCAGCAGACTTCTAGCGGGGGGGCGTTATGAGCAGTTCTTC	CASRLLAGGRYEQFF
-	-	TRBV6-1	TRBJ1-3	TGTGCCAGCAGTAACTTCGGCGGAAACACCATATATTTT	CASSNFGGNTIYF
TRBD2	-	TRBV2	TRBJ2-5	TGTGCCAGCAACTCGGGGGGCCAAGAGACCCAGTACTTC	CASNSGGQETQYF
-	-	TRBV14	TRBJ2-7	TGTGCCAGCAGCAGGGTTTGGGACACATACGAGCAGTACTTC	CASSRVWDTYEQYF
-	-	TRBV9	TRBJ1-3	TGTGCCAGCAGCCCCGGAGCAACGGGAAACACCATATATTTT	CASSPGATGNTIYF
-	-	TRBV5-1	TRBJ2-5	TGCGCCAGCAGCCTTAGCGGAGCCATCCAAGAGACCCAGTACTTC	CASSLSGAIQETQYF
-	-	TRBV27	TRBJ1-2	TGTGCCAGCAGTTTAAGGAGCGGGGGAGCTTGGGGCTACACCTTC	CASSLRSGGAWGYTF
TRBD1	-	TRBV11-2	TRBJ1-1	TGTGCCAGAAGACAAGACAGGGGTTCGACTGAAGCTTTCTTT	CARRQDRGSTEAFF
-	-	TRBV6-1	TRBJ2-7	TGTGCCAGCAGAGAAACAGGGACCTACGAGCAGTACTTC	CASRETGTYEQYF
-	-	TRBV15	TRBJ1-5	TGTGCCACCAGCAGAGAGCGTACAGGGTTCGGCAATCAGCCCCAGCATTTT	CATSRERTGFGNQPQHF
-	-	TRBV29-1	TRBJ2-5	TGCAGCGTTGCGGGGTACCAAGAGACCCAGTACTTC	CSVAGYQETQYF
-	-	TRBV6-1	TRBJ1-1	TGTGCCATCCTAAGGAGGTTGAACACTGAAGCTTTCTTT	CAILRRLNTEAFF
TRBD1	-	TRBV19	TRBJ1-4	TGTGCCAGTAGTGACGGACAGGGGCCGTTGGAAAAACTGTTTTTT	CASSDGQGPLEKLFF
-	-	TRBV11-2	TRBJ2-7	TGTGCCAGCAGCTTAGGGCCCCAGGGGTCCAACGAGCAGTACTTC	CASSLGPQGSNEQYF
TRBD1	-	TRBV11-2	TRBJ1-2	TGTGCCAGCAGCTTAGACCGGGACAGACATTATGGCTACACCTTC	CASSLDRDRHYGYTF
TRBD1	-	TRBV30	TRBJ1-5	TGTGCCTGGAGTGGGGGGACAGAGAATCAGCCCCAGCATTTT	CAWSGGTENQPQHF
-	-	TRBV7-2	TRBJ2-1	TGTGCCAGCAGCTTAGAAGCCTACAATGAGCAGTTCTTC	CASSLEAYNEQFF
TRBD2	-	TRBV27	TRBJ2-7	TGTGCCAGCTCGGGGGCGGGGGGGCCGAGGGAGCAGTACTTC	CASSGAGGPREQYF
-	-	TRBV5-1	TRBJ2-7	TGCGCCAGCAGTTTGACCCTTGATGGGTACGAGCAGTACTTC	CASSLTLDGYEQYF
-	-	TRBV5-5	TRBJ2-7	TGTGCCAGCAGCTTGAAGATTCAGGGGACCCATACCTACGAGCAGTACTTC	CASSLKIQGTHTYEQYF
-	-	TRBV7-3	TRBJ2-7	TGTGCCAGCAGCTTGGGCCCCAGCTCCTACGAGCAGTACTTC	CASSLGPSSYEQYF
TRBD1	-	TRBV18	TRBJ2-7	TGTGCCAGCTCTCCCGGGACAGGGGGCGAAAACGAGCAGTACTTC	CASSPGTGGENEQYF